The sequence of this T cell receptor (beta chain) was determined in a study of cytomegalovirus exposure and HLA in healthy donors (dated by TCRdb to 2016 to 2017). The study in broad terms: In an earlier analysis of around 540 of the donors, roughly 300 Gb of sequence data and 100 million or so unique TCR beta sequences from 180 million or so T cells were reported. An early release that covered about 600 HLA-typed donors contained about 300 gigabases of sequencing data and around 80 million unique TCR sequences. Of the 350 to 400 genotyped donors, about 84% fell in the genetic ancestry cluster associated with self-reported Caucasian donors. The aim of the study was to test whether cataloging public T cell receptors could identify signatures of past pathogen exposure. The T cell repertoires of 550 to 850 subjects were profiled by immunosequencing and related to cytomegalovirus serostatus. Besides the first cohort of under 700 subjects, a separate validation cohort made up of about 120 different subjects was used. To predict cytomegalovirus infection status, the study brought together high-throughput TCR immunosequencing, statistical association of individual TCRs with disease status, and machine learning. A later analysis re-analyzed previously published TCR beta repertoires from about 600 donors and added high-resolution HLA genotyping to study TCR occurrence patterns. Rather than using new phenotypic data, the later analysis identified candidate immune exposures from TCR beta sequences and from how often those sequences occurred across donors. An earlier analysis of 587 of the donors used high-throughput TCR beta sequencing to judge whether each TCR beta V gene segment behaved as functional or pseudogenic. Donor age, sex, ethnicity and CMV serostatus were collected together with the repertoire data. In a later genetic analysis, genome-wide SNP genotypes for about three fifths of the 666 donors were used, and that subset was treated as a discovery cohort. All discovery cohort repertoires had been generated using a single sequencing platform. HLA typing covered class I and class II loci at four-digit resolution. The number of donors typed differed by locus, with 629-630 for A, B, C, DRB1 and DQB1, roughly 520 for DQA1, 606 for DPA1, and around 450 for DPB1. Several DR-DQ haplotypes were handled as single units for association and clustering, since linkage in the cohort was strong. On average, around 240,000 unique TCR beta nucleotide sequences were sequenced per donor among about 400 genotyped donors of the cohort, with roughly 20% of those sequences being non-productive. General study outcomes and caveats: A further reported finding was that TCR beta sequences accurately predicted the HLA-A and HLA-B alleles for most subjects in the first cohort. In a later analysis, most CMV-associated TCR beta chains were found to appear HLA-restricted, with HLA associations seemingly driven largely by CMV exposure. In vitro tests confirmed that three of the cytomegalovirus-associated TCR beta chains recognize cytomegalovirus antigens. Because counts were too low, some 17 rarely observed V segments, including chromosome 9 orphons, were left out of the earlier analysis of about 620 of the donors. In the study, around 160 TCR beta chains were listed as associated with cytomegalovirus. Several of the top co-occurrence clusters appeared to be linked to parvovirus B19, influenza, CMV and Epstein-Barr virus, according to a later analysis. When HLA alleles, especially DR and DQ, strongly co-occurred, TCR associations were difficult to assign to individual alleles. Only TCR beta chains were sequenced in this cohort, and the absence of alpha or paired-chain data limited detectable features. The classifier was reported to diagnose cytomegalovirus status with high specificity and sensitivity in both the original cohort and the validation cohort. Presence/absence analyses assumed roughly uniform sequencing depth across donors, an assumption that may not hold. In an earlier analysis of 587 of the donors, most TCR beta V segments appeared in productive rearrangements about 90% or about 30% of the time, broadly matching IMGT annotations. Correlated functional status among segregating V segments might be attributable to linkage disequilibrium, but an unknown experimental factor could not be ruled out. For the cohort, immune exposure information was limited to CMV serostatus. In a later analysis, HLA-associated TCR beta chains showed more clonal expansion and lower generation probabilities than non-associated chains that were equally common. In a later analysis, TCR association rates were found to vary across HLA loci, with the most associated TCRs seen for DRB1 alleles and the fewest for HLA-C alleles. At a false discovery rate of 0.05, a later analysis linked 15,000 to 20,000 TCR beta sequences to specific HLA alleles. Because some donors lacked HLA typing at each locus, the association tests relied only on the typed subset. V-gene and J-gene trimming of TCR beta chains was associated with a missense DCLRE1C variant in a later genetic analysis, and the association was replicated in an independent cohort. Compared with the roughly 600-donor mean, donors in an Asian-associated ancestry cluster had fewer N-insertions in productive TCRs, according to a later genetic analysis. A group of highly shared sequence variants was considered likely to be a technical artifact of the sequencing pipeline. The authors suggested that the approach could potentially be generalized to other disease states and immunological phenotypes. Across donors, most TCR sequences were observed very rarely, whereas some public TCRs were present in many individuals. Because the 87-base-pair reads could not distinguish some IMGT-functional V segments, including TRBV6-2 and TRBV6-3, those segments were excluded.

Details on this clone: Its target antigen remains unknown.

The germline V end is reduced by 7 bases and the J end by 4 bases; junction bases left unmatched: 4. From the cysteine through the phenylalanine, the CDR3 covers 13 amino acids. Only CDR3 DNA remains: 39 bases, in frame from the first base. In the germline V gene, CDR1 corresponds to SNHLY and CDR2 to FYNNEI. Library prep was done by the immunoSEQ multiplex PCR assay. The multiplex PCR relied on a mix of 60 forward primers for TCR Vbeta segments and 13 reverse primers for TCR Jbeta segments. A multiplex PCR assay on genomic DNA amplified the CDR3 region of rearranged TCR beta genes. The amplified TCR beta libraries were sequenced on the Illumina HiSeq System as 87-base-pair reads. Per the authors' processing: In a later analysis, some 80 million unique TCR beta chains were counted across the roughly 610 repertoires, and some 10 million of these chains were shared by at least two donors. To remove PCR and sequencing errors, raw reads were error-corrected and collapsed into unique sequences using a nearest-neighbor algorithm that merged closely related sequences. CDR3 sequences were aligned to IMGT reference sequences to assign V, D and J gene segments. Each retained sequence needed at least a six-nucleotide match to both a V gene segment and a J gene segment. A rearrangement counted as productive if the CDR3 had no stop codons and remained in frame with V and J, and every other rearrangement counted as non-productive. CDR3 was defined by IMGT convention, running from the second conserved V-encoded cysteine to the conserved J-encoded phenylalanine. The earlier analysis of about 590 of the donors excluded sequences that lacked an unambiguous match to a single V gene segment. In an earlier analysis of some 590 of the donors, V segments were called functional above 56.7% productive rearrangements and were called segregating when the between-donor standard deviation exceeded 5%. To diagnose cytomegalovirus status from the catalog of TCR beta chain sequences, a statistical classification framework was built. A later analysis assigned V and J genes by comparing TCR nucleotide sequences with IMGT/GENE-DB human TR gene sequences. The TCRdist pipeline was used in a later analysis to assign CDR3 sequences and most-parsimonious VDJ recombination scenarios. A later analysis defined each TCR beta chain by its CDR3 amino acid sequence plus V-gene family, and excluded reads lacking a unique V-gene family. As a way to deal with suspected cross-contamination and a sequencing artifact, a later analysis dropped roughly 600 nucleotide sequences that were highly shared and had low generation probability. In a later analysis, a clonal expansion index for each public chain was calculated from normalized within-repertoire ranks of inferred template counts. In a later analysis, generation probabilities were computed using a VDJ recombination model fitted to out-of-frame rearrangements, and the results were checked against IGoR. In a later analysis, hypergeometric tests were used to score TCR-TCR, TCR-HLA and TCR-CMV co-occurrence, with a repertoire-size bias correction applied to TCR pairs. False discovery rates were estimated in a later analysis by permuting HLA or CMV assignments 20 times. In a later analysis, co-occurring TCRs were grouped with DBSCAN, and TCRdist sequence similarity was added when clustering was performed within HLA-allele-positive subsets. For co-occurrence clustering, repertoires with fewer than 30,000 or more than 120,000 public chains were excluded, along with 5 or 6 repertoires with anomalous nucleotide sharing. Imported from immuneACCESS, the table was reduced by TCRdb to in-frame sequences with V and J called. These copies leave out some clones; in studies compared against another copy, an unresolved V gene accounts for under half, and the cause of the remainder is not known. For V, J and clone size, that table is used; D and trimming come from the DNA. The table for this sample records around 150,000 clones. Over 1% of the sample goes to the ten largest clones.

In total, roughly 670 healthy bone marrow donors made up the cohort. All cohort members were sampled while nominally healthy, although unrecorded immune exposures were likely present. The donor tested CMV seronegative and was one of the 352 seronegative cohort members. A peripheral blood sample was collected from each donor, and TCR beta sequencing was performed on peripheral blood mononuclear cells. The Qiagen DNeasy Blood Extraction Kit was used to extract genomic DNA from the blood cell samples. The chain is assembled from TRBV2 and TRBJ2-1, with 7 bases aligning to TRBD2. Sequencing was done on a sample of PBMCs. This TCR derives from a woman aged 60-75 years in good health and CMV-seronegative. The nucleotide sequence reads TGTGCCAGCAAACGGGAGGTGTACAATGAGCAGTTCTTC. It codes for CASKREVYNEQFF.